Following are 32 T cell receptor beta chains from one sample sequenced in a study of T cell responses to AZD1222 COVID-19 vaccine. This table comes from immunoSEQ multiplex PCR, and its TCRdb copy is limited to in-frame clones, with some not included. The repertoire holds roughly 190,000 clones, approximately 91% seen once, with over 0.75% in the top ten. The specimen was peripheral blood, collected on day 0 of AZD1222 vaccination. The receptors come from an adult in good health.

This clone has just one count. This sequence joins TRBV21-1 and TRBJ1-2. TRBV21-1 is designated a pseudogene. This CDR3 is 17 amino acids long. CDR3 nucleotide sequence: TGTGCCAGCAGCAAATGGAGGTCGAACCGGACTAATGATGGCTACACCTTC. Protein: CASSKWRSNRTNDGYTF.

Details on this clone: At one end, the junction sequence differs from germline, possibly due to a read error. The genes are TRBV12-3 or TRBV12-4 and TRBJ1-2; maybe TRBD1 (6 bases). This CDR3 is built from 11 residues. The CDR3 bases are TGTGCCAGCAGTTGGGGGCTAGGGCCATCGTTC. As protein: CASSWGLGPSF.

J is TRBJ2-7 and V is TRBV7-8, with 7 bases fitting TRBD1. The CDR3 runs 13 residues. The V gene's germline CDR1 is SGHVS and CDR2 FQNEAQ. V lost 1 base and J lost 4; bases outside the gene matches: 1. CDR3 DNA sequence: TGTGCCAGCAGCTTAGGGACAGGATACGAGCAGTACTTC. This codes for CASSLGTGYEQYF.

The V and J genes are TRBV2 and TRBJ2-5; possible D gene TRBD2, 5 bases. V gave up 7 bases and J gave up 0 bases, with 15 bases separating them. Germline lookup yields CDR1 SNHLY and CDR2 FYNNEI. CDR3 length equals 15 residues. CDR3 sequence (DNA): TGTGCCAGCACCGAGGGAAGGAGATACCAAGAGACCCAGTACTTC. Translation gives CASTEGRRYQETQYF.

The chain is built from TRBV15 and TRBJ2-1, with TRBD2 identical over 13 bases. The germline CDR1 and CDR2 sequences are LNHNV and YYDKDF (reference sequence). CDR3 length: 17 amino acids. V gave up 1 base and J gave up 0 bases; unmatched junction bases: 0. CDR3 residues: CATSRGTSGSSYNEQFF. CDR3 nucleotides: TGTGCCACCAGCAGAGGGACTAGCGGGAGCTCCTACAATGAGCAGTTCTTC.

The chain combines TRBV9 with TRBJ1-1; no clear D. Germline V gives CDR1 SGDLS, CDR2 YYNGEE. The CDR3 sequence is 18 residues long. V shed 4 bases and J shed 0 bases, with 22 bases lying between them. The CDR3 DNA follows: TGTGCCAGCAGCCCCGGGTTTGTGGGCAGCCTCATGAACACTGAAGCTTTCTTT. It yields the protein CASSPGFVGSLMNTEAFF.

The V gene is TRBV6-5, the J gene TRBJ1-2, with 7 bases identical to TRBD1. Germline trimming cut 7 bases from V and 3 bases from J; bases unmatched to any gene: 8. In germline, CDR1 is MNHEY, CDR2 SVGAGI. CDR3 length: 14 amino acids. CDR3 residues: CASKIQGIDYGYTF. CDR3 DNA: TGTGCCAGCAAAATACAGGGGATTGACTATGGCTACACCTTC.

V gene TRBV11-2 combines with J gene TRBJ1-2; D is unclear. The length of the CDR3 is 17 residues. The ends were cut back, 2 bases at V and 2 bases at J, with 18 bases in the middle. Looked up from germline, CDR1 is SGHAT and CDR2 is FQNNGV. The CDR3 is CASSLFSRSADNYGYTF. The CDR3 nucleotides read TGTGCCAGCAGCTTATTTTCCCGTTCGGCAGACAACTATGGCTACACCTTC.

V is TRBV28 and J is TRBJ1-1, with D perhaps matching TRBD1 (6 bases). V was cut by 5 bases and J by 1 base, with 17 bases left in between. Germline-derived CDR1 and CDR2 are MDHEN and SYDVKM. The CDR3 contains 16 residues. The CDR3 protein is CASSPPSTGPNTEAFF. The CDR3 nucleotides are TGTGCCAGCAGTCCCCCATCAACAGGGCCGAACACTGAAGCTTTCTTT.

The genes are TRBV10-2 and TRBJ1-2; D unresolved. CDR1 and CDR2 (germline): WSHSY, SAAADI. This CDR3 contains 15 residues. V lost 7 bases to trimming and J lost 2 bases, with 17 bases between them. CDR3 nucleotide sequence: TGCGCCAGCACCTCCGATCGGGGTCAAAACTATGGCTACACCTTC. As protein: CASTSDRGQNYGYTF.

The rearrangement joins TRBV3-1 (or the pseudogene TRBV3-2) to TRBJ1-5; D gene ambiguous. CDR1 is LGHDT, CDR2 YNNKEL, per germline (reference sequence). Trimming pared 4 bases from V and 5 bases from J, leaving 9 bases between. This CDR3 comprises 13 residues. The CDR3 region is CASSPRGDQPQHF. The CDR3 DNA reads TGTGCCAGCAGCCCCCGAGGAGATCAGCCCCAGCATTTT.

This clone was seen a single time. The genes are TRBV6-1 and TRBJ1-1; no clear D. CDR1 and CDR2 from the germline V gene are MNHNS and SASEGT. The CDR3 totals 16 residues. V lost 1 base and J 0 bases, leaving 12 bases between the germline ends. This CDR3 is CASSEDVSELNTEAFF. CDR3 sequence (DNA): TGTGCCAGCAGTGAAGATGTGTCGGAATTGAACACTGAAGCTTTCTTT.

This rearrangement joins TRBV19 to TRBJ1-2, with a possible D match to TRBD1 (6 bases). The V end was cut by 8 bases, the J end by 2 bases, with 6 bases between. The CDR3 runs 11 residues. Germline values: CDR1 LNHDA, CDR2 SQIVND (reference sequence). For the CDR3, the DNA is TGTGCCAGTGGACAGAACTATGGCTACACCTTC. Its protein product is CASGQNYGYTF.

The chain has TRBV3-1 (or the pseudogene TRBV3-2) and TRBJ2-5; 8 nucleotides agree with TRBD1. V shed 0 bases, J shed 9 bases, and the junction held 21 bases outside the gene matches. The CDR3 is made up of 19 amino acids. Germline-derived CDR1 and CDR2 are LGHDT and YNNKEL (reference sequence). This CDR3 reads CASSQDNVSGRGLIRAQYF. Here the CDR3 DNA reads TGTGCCAGCAGCCAAGATAATGTATCTGGCAGGGGGCTGATTAGAGCCCAGTACTTC.

The chain carries TRBV18 and TRBJ2-3, with 9 bases that match TRBD2. This CDR3 is 15 amino acids long. The trim removed 3 bases at V and 6 bases at J, leaving 7 bases unmatched. Germline V CDR1 and CDR2: KGHSH, LQKENI. In DNA form, the CDR3 reads TGTGCCAGCTCACCTTTTAGCGGGGGCCCGGATACGCAGTATTTT. It codes for CASSPFSGGPDTQYF. The variable domain in full, completed from reference TRBV18 and TRBJ2-3, reads NAGVMQNPRHLVRRRGQEARLRCSPMKGHSHVYWYRQLPEEGLKFMVYLQKENIIDESGMPKERFSAEFPKEGPSILRIQQVVRGDSAAYFCASSPFSGGPDTQYFGPGTRLTVL.

V and J are TRBV11-1 and TRBJ1-3; D unresolved. The germline V gene has CDR1 SGHAT and CDR2 FQDESV (reference sequence). The V gene lost 5 bases and the J gene lost 11 bases, with 25 bases spanning the gap. The CDR3 is 16 amino acids. The CDR3 region has the DNA TGTGCCAGCAGCAATCGGGCCACGTACCAAACCTCCGCCATATATTTT. Translating gives CASSNRATYQTSAIYF.

V is TRBV6-2 or TRBV6-3 and J is TRBJ2-7, with D possibly being TRBD2 (6 bases). The CDR3 is 13 amino acids. V was shortened by 5 bases and J by 3 bases, with 11 bases between the two germline ends. Germline CDR1 MNHEY, CDR2 SVGEGT. CDR3 sequence (DNA): TGTGCCAGCAGTGCGGGACGCAGCTACGAGCAGTACTTC. It translates to CASSAGRSYEQYF.

This chain connects TRBV5-1 to TRBJ2-3; 7 bases line up with TRBD2. With V trimmed by 0 bases and J by 2 bases, 6 bases remained unmatched. The CDR3 runs 16 residues. Germline V gene sequence: CDR1 SGHRS, CDR2 YFSETQ. The CDR3, as DNA: TGCGCCAGCAGCTTGGGTCCTAGCGGACACACAGATACGCAGTATTTT. Its translation: CASSLGPSGHTDTQYF.

V is TRBV3-1 (or the pseudogene TRBV3-2) and J is TRBJ2-7, with D maybe TRBD2 (6 bases). Germline V gene data show CDR1 as LGHDT and CDR2 as YNNKEL (reference sequence). V was trimmed by 4 bases and J by 6 bases, leaving 10 bases between them. The CDR3 covers 12 residues. The CDR3 DNA is TGTGCCAGCAGCCGCGATAGCGGCGAGCAGTACTTC. It encodes CASSRDSGEQYF.

The J gene is TRBJ2-7, the V gene TRBV20-1, with D possibly TRBD1 on 5 matching bases. Trimming left V 3 bases short and J 1 base short, with 22 bases between. The CDR3 runs 17 residues. Germline values: CDR1 DFQATT, CDR2 SNEGSKA (reference sequence). The DNA for the CDR3 is TGCAGTGCTAGTACCTCTACAGGATTGGCCCCGTCCTACGAGCAGTACTTC. Its protein is CSASTSTGLAPSYEQYF.

V is TRBV5-1 and J is TRBJ1-2; D possibly corresponds to TRBD1 (5 bases). Germline V lookup: CDR1 SGHRS, CDR2 YFSETQ. The CDR3 sequence is 12 residues long. Trimming cost V 4 bases and J 8 bases, with 12 bases left between them. For the CDR3, the DNA is TGCGCCAGCAGCATCGACAGATTAGGCTACACCTTC. Translated: CASSIDRLGYTF.

The chain joins TRBV6-2 or TRBV6-3 to TRBJ1-5; no reliable D call. The V gene's germline CDR1 is MNHEY and CDR2 SVGEGT. This CDR3 region has 14 residues. Deletions cut 2 bases from V and 5 bases from J, with 10 bases between. CDR3 amino acids: CASSYTNPHQPQHF. The CDR3 region has the DNA TGTGCCAGCAGTTACACCAACCCCCATCAGCCCCAGCATTTT.

This clone was seen once. The gene calls are TRBV5-1 and TRBJ2-3, with D perhaps assigned TRBD1 or TRBD2 (5 bases each). Trimming removed 7 bases from V and 2 bases from J, with 14 bases in between. Looked up from germline, CDR1 is SGHRS and CDR2 is YFSETQ. This CDR3 has 14 amino acids. The CDR3 spells CASSPGLTTDTQYF. The CDR3, as DNA: TGCGCCAGCTCCCCGGGGCTCACCACAGATACGCAGTATTTT.

In its sample, this clone was seen once. CDR3 DNA sequence: TGTGCCAGCAGCTTATATCAGGCTGAGCGGTTTGACACAGATACGCAGTATTTT. Its translation is CASSLYQAERFDTDTQYF. This chain links TRBV11-2 with TRBJ2-3; weak D call: TRBD2 (5 bases). Between the trimmed V and J ends, which lost 2 bases and 2 bases, there was a span of 20 bases. There are 18 residues in the CDR3. Germline CDR1 reads SGHAT; CDR2 reads FQNNGV. The full variable domain, its missing parts supplied by reference TRBV11-2 and TRBJ2-3, is EAGVAQSPRYKIIEKRQSVAFWCNPISGHATLYWYQQILGQGPKLLIQFQNNGVVDDSQLPKDRFSAERLKGVDSTLKIQPAKLEDSAVYLCASSLYQAERFDTDTQYFGPGTRLTVL.

V and J are TRBV28 and TRBJ2-7; D might be TRBD1 or TRBD2, each matching 5 bases. Trimming removed 5 bases at V and 2 bases at J, with 16 bases between. Looked up from germline, CDR1 is MDHEN and CDR2 is SYDVKM. CDR3 length: 15 residues. The CDR3 DNA follows: TGTGCCAGCAGTACCCGGGACGCGGGCCCCTACGAGCAGTACTTC. This sequence encodes CASSTRDAGPYEQYF.

The CDR3 is CASRLAGQNIQYF. As DNA, the CDR3 is TGTGCCAGCAGACTAGCGGGACAAAACATTCAGTACTTC. The rearrangement joins TRBV6-5 to TRBJ2-4; 10 nucleotides match TRBD2. V was pared by 6 bases and J by 5 bases, with 1 base of the junction left unmatched. There are 13 residues in the CDR3. Germline lookup yields CDR1 MNHEY and CDR2 SVGAGI.

The rearrangement uses TRBV12-3 or TRBV12-4 and TRBJ1-1; D is unresolved. The length of the CDR3 is 13 residues. V lost 10 bases and J lost 6, with 18 bases in between. The CDR3 here is CATRLGFNPEAFF. The DNA for the CDR3 is TGTGCCACCAGGTTAGGGTTTAACCCTGAAGCTTTCTTT.

This clone was recorded a few times. The CDR3 sequence is CASRSWTSTNEKLFF. The CDR3 nucleotides read TGTGCCAGCAGGAGCTGGACATCAACTAATGAAAAACTGTTTTTT. This sequence joins TRBV28 and TRBJ1-4; tentatively, D is TRBD1 (5 bases). Germline CDR1 and CDR2: MDHEN and SYDVKM. The CDR3 loop spans 15 amino acids. V lost 6 bases to trimming and J lost 0 bases, with 11 bases between them. Full variable domain (remainder filled in from reference TRBV28 and TRBJ1-4): DVKVTQSSRYLVKRTGEKVFLECVQDMDHENMFWYRQDPGLGLRLIYFSYDVKMKEKGDIPEGYSVSREKKERFSLILESASTNQTSMYLCASRSWTSTNEKLFFGSGTQLSVL.

CDR3 sequence reads: CASSSRGSPTDTQYF. CDR3 nucleotide sequence: TGTGCCAGCAGCTCAAGGGGGTCCCCTACAGATACGCAGTATTTT. The chain is built from TRBV7-3 and TRBJ2-3, with D possibly TRBD1 on 6 matching bases. V was cut by 4 bases and J by 3 bases, with 14 bases left in between. This CDR3 spans 15 amino acids. The germline V gene encodes CDR1 SGHTA and CDR2 FQGTGA. The full variable domain, completed using reference TRBV7-3 and TRBJ2-3, is GAGVSQTPSNKVTEKGKYVELRCDPISGHTALYWYRQSLGQGPEFLIYFQGTGAADDSGLPNDRFFAVRPEGSVSTLKIQRTERGDSAVYLCASSSRGSPTDTQYFGPGTRLTVL.

This rearrangement joins TRBV3-1 (or the pseudogene TRBV3-2) to TRBJ1-4, with 7 bases fitting TRBD1. Trimming removed 4 bases from V and 6 bases from J; junction bases left unmatched: 5. The CDR3 has 14 amino acids. Germline lookup yields CDR1 LGHDT and CDR2 YNNKEL (reference sequence). The CDR3 nucleotides read TGTGCCAGCAGCCGACAGGGCGTGGATGAAAAACTGTTTTTT. Protein product: CASSRQGVDEKLFF.

The genes are TRBV11-2 and TRBJ1-6, with unresolved D. V gave up 0 bases and J gave up 0 bases, with 9 bases separating them. The V gene's germline CDR1 is SGHAT and CDR2 FQNNGV. CDR3 length equals 17 residues. For the CDR3, the DNA is TGTGCCAGCAGCTTAGACGACTTGAGCTCCTATAATTCACCCCTCCACTTT. It translates to CASSLDDLSSYNSPLHF.

V gene TRBV5-6 combines with J gene TRBJ1-2; no firm D call. V was trimmed by 0 bases and J by 2 bases, leaving 8 bases between them. The CDR3 extends over 14 amino acids. In germline, CDR1 is SGHDT, CDR2 YYEEEE. The CDR3 nucleotides are TGTGCCAGCAGCTTGGGTGAGAGCAACTATGGCTACACCTTC. Translated, it gives CASSLGESNYGYTF.